A selection of T cell receptor beta chains follows, all from one sample in a study of T cell changes during pregnancy in multiple sclerosis. TCRdb's copy holds only in-frame clones and misses some; the assay was immunoSEQ multiplex PCR. Of 40,000 to 55,000 clones in the sample, around 89% were seen once. The source was CD4+ T cells from peripheral blood mononuclear cells, collected after pregnancy. These receptors came from a female donor with multiple sclerosis, enrolled in a pregnancy study. CDR3s include the opening cysteine and the closing phenylalanine or tryptophan. D genes are given only for firm matches. The size entry is marked missing in some rows and otherwise reads once, few, many or a size class.

V,J,size,D,DNA,CDR3
TRBV9,TRBJ1-1,few,TRBD1,TGTGCCAGCAGCGTAGTTGGGGACAGGTTAGGGGGCACTGAAGCTTTCTTT,CASSVVGDRLGGTEAFF
TRBV4-2,TRBJ2-3,NA,NA,TGTGCCAGCAGCCAAGAATCCAGCGGAAACACAGATACGCAGTATTTT,CASSQESSGNTDTQYF
TRBV11-3,TRBJ2-2,NA,TRBD1,TGTGCCAGCAGCCCCAGGACAGGGGTTAACACCGGGGAGCTGTTTTTT,CASSPRTGVNTGELFF
TRBV11-2,TRBJ1-3,NA,NA,TGTGCCAGCAGCTTATTATCGTCCTCTGGAAACACCATATATTTT,CASSLLSSSGNTIYF
TRBV5-1,TRBJ2-7,once,NA,TGCGCCAGCAGCCCGGAGGGGACAGCCATTTCCGAGCAGTACTTC,CASSPEGTAISEQYF
TRBV2,TRBJ2-1,NA,TRBD2,TGTGCCAGCAGGAGACTAGCGGGAGCGGGAGATGAGCAGTTCTTC,CASRRLAGAGDEQFF
TRBV10-1,TRBJ1-1,NA,NA,TGCGCCAGCGCAGGGGATCCCAAGACTGAAGCTTTCTTT,CASAGDPKTEAFF
TRBV4-3,TRBJ1-1,NA,TRBD1,TGCGCCAGCAGCCAAGATGGCGGCAGGGGGCTGAACACTGAAGCTTTCTTT,CASSQDGGRGLNTEAFF
TRBV19,TRBJ1-2,NA,TRBD1,TGTGCCAGTAGTCTCCAGGGGGACTATGGCTACACCTTC,CASSLQGDYGYTF
TRBV2,TRBJ2-7,NA,TRBD2,TGTGCCAGCAGTTACAGCGGGAGCGCTTACGAGCAGTACTTC,CASSYSGSAYEQYF
TRBV7-9,TRBJ2-5,NA,NA,TGTGCCAGCAGCTTAGCCCCGCGGGAGACCCAGTACTTC,CASSLAPRETQYF
TRBV7-2,TRBJ2-7,NA,TRBD1,TGTGCCAGCAGCTTAGCGCCCGGGACAGGATCCTACGAGCAGTACTTC,CASSLAPGTGSYEQYF
TRBV2,TRBJ1-2,NA,TRBD1,TGTGCCAGCAGTGGGGACAGGGAGTATGGCTACACCTTC,CASSGDREYGYTF
TRBV7-9,TRBJ1-1,once,NA,TGTGCCATCGTCGGGGGGGGGAACACTGAAGCTTTCTTT,CAIVGGGNTEAFF
TRBV5-4,TRBJ2-3,NA,NA,TGTGCCAGCAGCTGGACTACAATGCTCACAGATACGCAGTATTTT,CASSWTTMLTDTQYF
TRBV7-9,TRBJ1-5,NA,NA,TGTGCCAGCAGCTTTGGACACCCGAGCAATCAGCCCCAGCATTTT,CASSFGHPSNQPQHF
TRBV5-1,TRBJ2-1,NA,NA,TGCGCCAGCAGCTTGGCATCTATTCAAGATGAGCAGTTCTTC,CASSLASIQDEQFF
TRBV2,TRBJ2-2,NA,NA,TGTGCCAGCAGTGAAGCTGGAGGGCGCGGGGAGCTGTTTTTT,CASSEAGGRGELFF
TRBV7-2,TRBJ1-1,NA,TRBD1,TGTGCCAGCAGCACCGGACAGGGGGGGGCTTTCTTT,CASSTGQGGAFF
TRBV5-4,TRBJ2-3,NA,NA,TGTGCCAGCAGCTTATCGTATCCAGATACGCAGTATTTT,CASSLSYPDTQYF
TRBV18,TRBJ2-7,NA,TRBD1,TGTGCCAGCTCACCGCCAGGGGGCTACGAGCAGTACTTC,CASSPPGGYEQYF
TRBV9,TRBJ2-5,NA,NA,TGTGCCAGCAGCGTGGGAGGTTGGGAGACCCAGTACTTC,CASSVGGWETQYF
TRBV5-4,TRBJ2-1,NA,TRBD2,TGTGCCAGCAGCGTCGCTAGCGGGAGGCCTTACAATGAGCAGTTCTTC,CASSVASGRPYNEQFF
TRBV7-2,TRBJ1-4,NA,NA,TGTGCCAGCAGCCCGGGAGGACTCAATGAAAAACTGTTTTTT,CASSPGGLNEKLFF
TRBV2,TRBJ2-7,NA,TRBD2,TGTGCCAGCAGTGTGCTTGCGGGAGAGGACGAGCAGTACTTC,CASSVLAGEDEQYF
TRBV9,TRBJ1-3,NA,TRBD1,TGTGCCAGCAGCTTAAACAGGGGTGGAAACACCATATATTTT,CASSLNRGGNTIYF
TRBV5-1,TRBJ1-4,NA,NA,TGCGCCAGCACCGCGGCAGAAAAACTGTTTTTT,CASTAAEKLFF
TRBV11-2,TRBJ1-3,NA,NA,TGTGCCAGCAGCTTAGAGGGGAGCCCTGGAAACACCATATATTTT,CASSLEGSPGNTIYF
TRBV29-1,TRBJ1-1,NA,NA,TGCAGCGTTGGGGTCAGCGGCACTGAAGCTTTCTTT,CSVGVSGTEAFF